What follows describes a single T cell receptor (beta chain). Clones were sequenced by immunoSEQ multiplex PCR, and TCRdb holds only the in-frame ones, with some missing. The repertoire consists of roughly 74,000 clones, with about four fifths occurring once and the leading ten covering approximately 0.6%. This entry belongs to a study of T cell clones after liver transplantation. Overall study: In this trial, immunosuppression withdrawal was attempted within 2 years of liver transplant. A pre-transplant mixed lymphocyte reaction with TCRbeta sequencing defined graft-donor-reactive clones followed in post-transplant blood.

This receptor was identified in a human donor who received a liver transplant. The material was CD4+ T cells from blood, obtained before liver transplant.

As DNA, the CDR3 is TGTGCCAGCAGTGAACAGAGCACTGAAGCTTTCTTT. Translation: CASSEQSTEAFF. The J gene is TRBJ1-1, the V gene TRBV2; D gene ambiguous. Trimming took 2 bases from V and 4 from J, leaving 5 bases between them. Germline-derived CDR1 and CDR2 are SNHLY and FYNNEI. This CDR3 region has 12 residues.